The clone carrying this T cell receptor beta chain was seen only once. These data come from a study of lymphopenia after photon versus proton radiotherapy. Sequencing used immunoSEQ multiplex PCR; TCRdb keeps in-frame clones, though not all of them. In the table there are tens of thousands of clones, 65% to 85% of which are singletons. The CDR3 is 16 amino acids. CDR1 is LNHDA, CDR2 SQIVND, per germline (reference sequence). Trimming pared 5 bases from V and 1 base from J, leaving 15 bases between. This specimen consisted of peripheral blood, obtained from a patient treated with proton-based radiotherapy. This sequence was found in a man aged 60-69 years with pancreatic cancer. V usage is TRBV19 and J usage is TRBJ2-4, with D tentatively TRBD1 (5 bases). The chain's CDR3 is CASSLTAGFAKNIQYF. As DNA, the CDR3 is TGTGCCAGTAGTCTCACTGCAGGGTTCGCCAAAAACATTCAGTACTTC.